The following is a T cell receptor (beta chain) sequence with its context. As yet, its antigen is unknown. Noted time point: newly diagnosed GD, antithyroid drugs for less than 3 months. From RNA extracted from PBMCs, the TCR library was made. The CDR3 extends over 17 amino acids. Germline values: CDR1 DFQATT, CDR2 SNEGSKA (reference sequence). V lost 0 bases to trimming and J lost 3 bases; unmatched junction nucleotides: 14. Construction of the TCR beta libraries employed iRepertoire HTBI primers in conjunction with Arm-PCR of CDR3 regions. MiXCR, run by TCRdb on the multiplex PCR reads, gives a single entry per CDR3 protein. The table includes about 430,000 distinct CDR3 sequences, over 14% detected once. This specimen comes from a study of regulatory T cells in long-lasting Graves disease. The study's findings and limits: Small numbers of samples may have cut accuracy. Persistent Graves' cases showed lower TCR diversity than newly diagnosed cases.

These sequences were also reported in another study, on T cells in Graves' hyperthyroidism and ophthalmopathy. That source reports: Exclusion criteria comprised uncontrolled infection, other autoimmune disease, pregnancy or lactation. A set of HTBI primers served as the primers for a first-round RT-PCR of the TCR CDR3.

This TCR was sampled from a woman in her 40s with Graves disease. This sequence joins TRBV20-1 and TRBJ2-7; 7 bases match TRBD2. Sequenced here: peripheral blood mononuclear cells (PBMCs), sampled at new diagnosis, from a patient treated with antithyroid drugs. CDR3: CSARDGSGVNEFYEQYF. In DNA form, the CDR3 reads TGCAGTGCTAGAGATGGCAGCGGGGTTAACGAGTTCTACGAGCAGTACTTC.